One sample yielded the 24 T cell receptor beta chains listed below, sequenced in a study of memory CD4+ T cells and cytomegalovirus serostatus. Single viable CD3+CD4+CD8-CD45RO+ cells were sorted as the memory CD4+ T cells. Clones were sequenced by immunoSEQ multiplex PCR, and TCRdb holds only the in-frame ones, with some missing. The top ten clones hold roughly 4.7% of a sample with approximately 74,000 clones, 60% to 85% of them seen once. The sequenced sample was memory CD4+ T cells from blood. The receptors shown here come from an adult in good health and CMV-seropositive.

This clone was detected once. The chain recombines TRBV28 with TRBJ1-5, with D tentatively TRBD1 (6 bases). CDR1 MDHEN and CDR2 SYDVKM come from the germline V gene. With 7 bases removed from V and 6 bases from J, the gap between germline ends came to 16 bases. This CDR3 contains 14 residues. The CDR3 DNA reads as TGTGCCAGCATTCCACCGGGGGCACGTCAGCCCCAGCATTTT. It translates to CASIPPGARQPQHF.

The J gene is TRBJ2-7, the V gene TRBV28; D not certain. V lost 4 bases and J lost 4, with 8 bases in between. The CDR3 spans 12 residues. The germline V gene has CDR1 MDHEN and CDR2 SYDVKM. The CDR3 loop reads CASSSRGYEQYF. The CDR3 DNA reads as TGTGCCAGCAGTTCCCGCGGATACGAGCAGTACTTC. The full variable domain, with the rest looked up from reference TRBV28 and TRBJ2-7, is DVKVTQSSRYLVKRTGEKVFLECVQDMDHENMFWYRQDPGLGLRLIYFSYDVKMKEKGDIPEGYSVSREKKERFSLILESASTNQTSMYLCASSSRGYEQYFGPGTRLTVT.

This chain joins TRBV19 and TRBJ2-7; 11 positions match TRBD2. Looked up from germline, CDR1 is LNHDA and CDR2 is SQIVND (reference sequence). Losses at the gene ends were 9 bases for V and 2 bases for J; bases not matched to a gene: 6. The CDR3 consists of 14 residues. CDR3 sequence reads: CASQGLAAPYEQYF. CDR3 coding DNA: TGTGCCAGCCAGGGACTAGCGGCCCCCTACGAGCAGTACTTC.

This rearrangement joins TRBV7-9 to TRBJ2-3, with D tentatively TRBD1 (6 bases). The V gene lost 5 bases and the J gene lost 0 bases, with 9 bases spanning the gap. From germline, CDR1 is SEHNR and CDR2 FQNEAQ (reference sequence). This CDR3 spans 14 amino acids. The CDR3 coding sequence is TGTGCCAGCAGCCTGCAGGGGAGCACAGATACGCAGTATTTT. Translating it yields CASSLQGSTDTQYF.

This chain joins TRBV29-1 and TRBJ2-2; a weak D match, TRBD2 (6 bases). This CDR3 contains 12 residues. Trimming pared 3 bases from V and 4 bases from J, leaving 6 bases between. Germline V gives CDR1 SQVTM, CDR2 ANQGSEA. The CDR3 reads CSVEGGTGELFF. CDR3 DNA sequence: TGCAGCGTTGAGGGGGGCACCGGGGAGCTGTTTTTT.

The rearrangement joins TRBV7-7 to TRBJ2-7; TRBD1 is a possible D gene (6 bases). In germline, CDR1 is SSHAT, CDR2 FNYEAQ (reference sequence). The CDR3 is 14 amino acids. V was trimmed by 10 bases and J by 2 bases, leaving 18 bases between them. The CDR3 DNA follows: TGTGCCACCATGGACGACAGGCCTCCCTACGAGCAGTACTTC. It codes for CATMDDRPPYEQYF.

The chain combines TRBV7-9 with TRBJ2-3; 7 bases are a match to TRBD2. This CDR3 spans 18 amino acids. CDR1 SEHNR and CDR2 FQNEAQ come from the germline V gene (reference sequence). The V and J ends lost 5 bases and 0 bases, in that order; junction bases with no gene match: 14. CDR3 protein: CASSRVRVAGLSTDTQYF. CDR3 DNA sequence: TGTGCCAGCAGCCGCGTTAGGGTAGCGGGCCTTAGCACAGATACGCAGTATTTT.

J is TRBJ2-3 and V is TRBV2; 7 nucleotides agree with TRBD1. The V segment lost 6 bases and the J segment 7 bases; nucleotides outside the gene matches: 10. There are 14 residues in the CDR3. CDR1 SNHLY and CDR2 FYNNEI come from the germline V gene. The CDR3 coding sequence is TGTGCCAGCAGACCGGGACAGTCAGGGTATACGCAGTATTTT. This translates into CASRPGQSGYTQYF.

The V and J genes are TRBV7-8 and TRBJ2-7, with a possible D match to TRBD1 (6 bases). CDR1 and CDR2 from the germline V gene are SGHVS and FQNEAQ. The CDR3 has 14 amino acids. V was trimmed by 5 bases and J by 6 bases, leaving 17 bases between them. CDR3 nucleotides: TGTGCCAGCAGCCCAGAGTGGACAGTCCCCGAGCAGTACTTC. This gives the protein CASSPEWTVPEQYF.

This chain uses TRBV6-5 with TRBJ1-2; TRBD1 matches at 10 bases. The CDR3 extends over 14 amino acids. Per germline, CDR1 MNHEY and CDR2 SVGAGI. V gave up 6 bases and J gave up 4 bases; unmatched junction bases: 5. CDR3 sequence: CASSATGGGYGYTF. CDR3 coding DNA: TGTGCCAGCAGCGCGACAGGGGGCGGCTATGGCTACACCTTC.

J is TRBJ2-1 and V is TRBV2; the D gene could be TRBD1 or TRBD2 (5 bases each). The germline gives CDR1 SNHLY, CDR2 FYNNEI. The CDR3 extends over 14 amino acids. V gave up 3 bases and J gave up 7 bases, with 13 bases separating them. CDR3 region: CASSEGLARNEQFF. For the CDR3, the DNA is TGTGCCAGCAGTGAGGGGCTAGCAAGGAATGAGCAGTTCTTC. The complete variable domain, with remaining parts taken from reference TRBV2 and TRBJ2-1, reads EPEVTQTPSHQVTQMGQEVILRCVPISNHLYFYWYRQILGQKVEFLVSFYNNEISEKSEIFDDQFSVERPDGSNFTLKIRSTKLEDSAMYFCASSEGLARNEQFFGPGTRLTVL.

This chain's CDR3 is CASTVTGSAGYTF. As DNA, the CDR3 is TGTGCCAGCACCGTCACAGGGTCGGCTGGCTACACCTTC. The chain recombines TRBV2 with TRBJ1-2; D may be TRBD1 (6 bases). There are 13 residues in the CDR3. In germline, CDR1 is SNHLY, CDR2 FYNNEI. V lost 7 bases to trimming and J lost 7 bases, with 16 bases between them.

The gene calls are TRBV4-3 and TRBJ1-5; D not certain. CDR1 is LGHNA and CDR2 is YSLEER in the germline V gene. The length of the CDR3 is 14 residues. Trimming pared 1 base from V and 2 bases from J, leaving 6 bases between. CDR3 loop: CASSQGGRNQPQHF. CDR3 coding DNA: TGCGCCAGCAGCCAAGGGGGTCGCAATCAGCCCCAGCATTTT.

The V gene is TRBV6-1, the J gene TRBJ2-7, with D perhaps TRBD1 (6 bases). The CDR3 has 14 amino acids. Trimming removed 8 bases at V and 2 bases at J, with 16 bases between. Germline CDR1 reads MNHNS; CDR2 reads SASEGT. CDR3 bases: TGTGCCAGCCTGACCTCAAGGGGGACCTACGAGCAGTACTTC. Encoded protein: CASLTSRGTYEQYF.

V usage is TRBV30 and J usage is TRBJ2-1, with D tentatively TRBD1 (7 bases). The CDR3 has 15 amino acids. V shed 1 base and J shed 4 bases, with 14 bases lying between them. The germline gives CDR1 GTSNPN, CDR2 SVGIG (reference sequence). The DNA of the CDR3 is TGTGCCTGGAGTGGCGCGGAGGGGGCTTACAATGAGCAGTTCTTC. This translates into CAWSGAEGAYNEQFF.

The chain has TRBV7-6 and TRBJ1-4; 8 positions match TRBD1. Germline V gives CDR1 SGHVS, CDR2 FNYEAQ. This CDR3 spans 17 amino acids. Germline trimming cut 1 base from V and 4 bases from J; bases unmatched to any gene: 8. The CDR3 protein is CASSLGLTGGLNEKLFF. In DNA, the CDR3 is TGTGCCAGCAGCTTAGGTTTAACAGGGGGACTTAATGAAAAACTGTTTTTT.

J is TRBJ2-5 and V is TRBV7-9; D could derive from TRBD1 or TRBD2 (5 bases each). Germline V gene sequence: CDR1 SEHNR, CDR2 FQNEAQ (reference sequence). CDR3 size: 15 residues. Trimming pared 5 bases from V and 2 bases from J, leaving 15 bases between. The CDR3 nucleotides read TGTGCCAGCAGCCAAAGGGACGGAGGACAAGAGACCCAGTACTTC. Protein product: CASSQRDGGQETQYF.

The V and J genes are TRBV12-5 and TRBJ2-1; 9 nucleotides match TRBD2. The CDR3 is 20 residues long. V was clipped by 6 bases and J by 7 bases; unmatched bases: 25. Germline CDR1 is LGHNT and CDR2 is FRNRAP. The CDR3 loop reads CASGQTSGGFLAGVRNEQFF. The DNA for the CDR3 is TGTGCTAGTGGGCAAACCTCGGGGGGGTTCTTAGCGGGAGTTCGGAATGAGCAGTTCTTC. Complete variable domain (other parts from reference TRBV12-5 and TRBJ2-1): DARVTQTPRHKVTEMGQEVTMRCQPILGHNTVFWYRQTMMQGLELLAYFRNRAPLDDSGMPKDRFSAEMPDATLATLKIQPSEPRDSAVYFCASGQTSGGFLAGVRNEQFFGPGTRLTVL.

J is TRBJ2-3 and V is TRBV18, with D unresolved. This CDR3 is 21 amino acids long. Per germline, CDR1 KGHSH and CDR2 LQKENI. V was pared by 3 bases and J by 0 bases, with 28 bases between. The CDR3 DNA reads as TGTGCCAGCTCACCGCCTACCCACACAGATTGGAAAACTACTAGCACAGATACGCAGTATTTT. Protein product: CASSPPTHTDWKTTSTDTQYF.

V gene TRBV29-1 combines with J gene TRBJ2-7, with D perhaps matching TRBD1 (5 bases). V was cut by 6 bases and J by 2 bases, with 8 bases left in between. The CDR3 loop spans 11 amino acids. CDR1 is SQVTM and CDR2 is ANQGSEA in the germline V gene. The CDR3 sequence is CSVTVAYEQYF. The CDR3 DNA is TGCAGCGTGACAGTGGCCTACGAGCAGTACTTC.

This clone was seen a handful of times. This chain uses TRBV21-1 with TRBJ2-3; the D segment call TRBD2 is taken from the table without a DNA check. TRBV21-1 is tagged as a pseudogene. CDR3 length: 16 amino acids. The CDR3 region has the DNA TGTGCCAGCAGCAAAGAGGCTAGCGGGGACACAGATACGCAGTATTTT. It translates to CASSKEASGDTDTQYF.

This chain joins TRBV6-1 and TRBJ1-4; D gene uncertain. The V gene's germline CDR1 is MNHNS and CDR2 SASEGT. V lost 10 bases to trimming and J lost 8 bases, with 8 bases between them. The CDR3 is 10 amino acids. The CDR3: CANEHEKLFF. The CDR3 region has the DNA TGTGCCAACGAACACGAAAAACTGTTTTTT.

The V call is TRBV5-6, the J call TRBJ2-7, with D possibly matching TRBD1 (7 bases). Trimming stripped 1 base from V and 2 bases from J, with 10 bases between. Germline V lookup: CDR1 SGHDT, CDR2 YYEEEE. The CDR3 sequence is 14 residues long. The CDR3 here is CASSLQGGTYEQYF. The DNA for the CDR3 is TGTGCCAGCAGCTTGCAGGGGGGAACCTACGAGCAGTACTTC.

This chain joins TRBV10-3 and TRBJ2-1, with 7 nucleotides matching TRBD2. Unmatched junction bases numbered 3, after V lost 0 bases and J lost 7 bases. This CDR3 is 14 amino acids long. Germline CDR1 is ENHRY and CDR2 is SYGVKD. CDR3 nucleotides: TGTGCCATCAGTGAGTCGGGGCGGGAGAATGAGCAGTTCTTC. Amino acids: CAISESGRENEQFF.